This TCR beta chain was retrieved from a study of shared clonotypes between healthy human individuals. Study information: The people who gave samples were a couple of women and a few men aged 18 to 49. Study conclusions and caveats: Of the naive CD4 clonotypes, approximately 5% were shared across several donors. Memory subsets had estimated richness that was generally smaller than that of naive subsets.

Repertoires were generated with immunoSEQ multiplex PCR, while TCRdb's copy carries only in-frame clones and drops some. The sample contains roughly 2.5 million clones, more than 90% of which appear only once. The CD4+ fraction was divided into a CD45RA+ naive subset and a CD45RA-negative memory subset. As regards this clone: As yet, its antigen is unknown.

Germline-derived CDR1 and CDR2 are SGHRS and YFSETQ. There are 15 residues in the CDR3. The V end lost 4 bases, the J end lost 3 bases, and 11 bases lay between the germline ends. Sequenced input: naive CD4+ T cells sorted from blood. This sample's subset: CD45RA+ positively selected. The sequence was collected from a young man in good health. The chain carries TRBV5-1 and TRBJ1-6, with D possibly being TRBD1 (6 bases). Here the CDR3 DNA reads TGCGCCAGCAGCGAACAGGGAAACTATAATTCACCCCTCCACTTT. This gives the protein CASSEQGNYNSPLHF.